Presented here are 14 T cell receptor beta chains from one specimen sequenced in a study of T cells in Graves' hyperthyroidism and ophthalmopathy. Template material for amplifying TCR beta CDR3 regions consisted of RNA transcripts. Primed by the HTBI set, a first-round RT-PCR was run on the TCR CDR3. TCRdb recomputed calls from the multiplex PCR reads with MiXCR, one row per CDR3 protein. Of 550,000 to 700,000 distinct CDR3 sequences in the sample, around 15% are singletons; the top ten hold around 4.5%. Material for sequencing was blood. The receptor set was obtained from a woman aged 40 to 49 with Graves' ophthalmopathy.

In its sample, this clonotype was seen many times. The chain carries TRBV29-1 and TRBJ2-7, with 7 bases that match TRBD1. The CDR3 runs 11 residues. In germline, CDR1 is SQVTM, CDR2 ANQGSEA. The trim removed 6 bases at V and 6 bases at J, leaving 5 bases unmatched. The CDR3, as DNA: TGCAGCGTAGAGACAGGGAGCGAGCAGTACTTC. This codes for CSVETGSEQYF.

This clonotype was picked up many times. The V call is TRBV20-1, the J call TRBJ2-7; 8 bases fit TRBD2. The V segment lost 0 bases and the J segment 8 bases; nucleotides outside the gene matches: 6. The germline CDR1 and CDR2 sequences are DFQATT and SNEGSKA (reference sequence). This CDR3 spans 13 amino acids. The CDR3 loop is CSARDWTSSQQYF. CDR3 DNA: TGCAGTGCTAGAGATTGGACTAGCTCACAGCAGTACTTC.

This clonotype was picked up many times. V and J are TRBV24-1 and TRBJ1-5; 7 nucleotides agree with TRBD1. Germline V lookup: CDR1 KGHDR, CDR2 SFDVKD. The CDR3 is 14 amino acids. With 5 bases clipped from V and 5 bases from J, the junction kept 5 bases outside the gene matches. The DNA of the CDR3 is TGTGCCACCAGTGCCGACAGGGAGGATCAGCCCCAGCATTTT. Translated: CATSADREDQPQHF.

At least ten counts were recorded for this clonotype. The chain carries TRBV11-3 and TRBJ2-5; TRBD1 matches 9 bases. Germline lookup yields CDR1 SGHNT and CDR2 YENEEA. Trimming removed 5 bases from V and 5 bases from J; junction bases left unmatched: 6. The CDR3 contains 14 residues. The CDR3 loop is CASSLDRGWETQYF. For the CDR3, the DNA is TGTGCCAGCAGCCTGGACAGGGGATGGGAGACCCAGTACTTC.

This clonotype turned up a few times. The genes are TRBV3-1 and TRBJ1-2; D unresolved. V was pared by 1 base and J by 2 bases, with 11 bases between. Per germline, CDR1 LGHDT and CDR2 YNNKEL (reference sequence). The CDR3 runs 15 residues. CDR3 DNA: TGTGCCAGCAGCCAAGGGACCTGGTCGAACTATGGCTACACCTTC. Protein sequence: CASSQGTWSNYGYTF.

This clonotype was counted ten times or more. CDR3 DNA sequence: TGTGCCAGCAGTTTAGCAGACTATGGCTACACCTTC. Its protein is CASSLADYGYTF. The J gene is TRBJ1-2, the V gene TRBV28; no clear D. Germline-derived CDR1 and CDR2 are MDHEN and SYDVKM. There are 12 residues in the CDR3. The V and J ends lost 2 bases and 3 bases respectively, with 4 bases between them.

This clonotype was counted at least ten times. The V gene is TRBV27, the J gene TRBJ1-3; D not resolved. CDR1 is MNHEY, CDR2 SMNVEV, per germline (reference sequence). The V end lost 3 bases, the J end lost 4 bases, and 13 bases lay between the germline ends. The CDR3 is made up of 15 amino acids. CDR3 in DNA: TGTGCCAGCAGTTTGCGGGGTTGGGGAGGAAACACCATATATTTT. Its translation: CASSLRGWGGNTIYF.

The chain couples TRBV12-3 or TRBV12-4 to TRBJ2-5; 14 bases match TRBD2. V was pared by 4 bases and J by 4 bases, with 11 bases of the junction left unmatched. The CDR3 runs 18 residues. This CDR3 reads CASSSVRLAGGPRETQYF. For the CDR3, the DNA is TGTGCCAGCAGTTCTGTACGACTAGCGGGAGGGCCGCGAGAGACCCAGTACTTC.

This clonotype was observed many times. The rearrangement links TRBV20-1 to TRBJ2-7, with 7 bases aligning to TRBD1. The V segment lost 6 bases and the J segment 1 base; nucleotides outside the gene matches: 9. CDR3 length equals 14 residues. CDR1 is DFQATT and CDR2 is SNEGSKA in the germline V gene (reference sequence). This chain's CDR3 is CSAAGGPNSYEQYF. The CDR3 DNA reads TGCAGTGCAGCAGGGGGACCAAATTCCTACGAGCAGTACTTC.

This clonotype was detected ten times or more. CDR3 loop: CASSLESSGTGASYGYTF. DNA for the CDR3: TGTGCCAGCAGCTTAGAGAGTTCGGGGACAGGGGCGTCCTATGGCTACACCTTC. V usage is TRBV7-8 and J usage is TRBJ1-2, with 10 bases lining up with TRBD1. This CDR3 comprises 18 residues. Germline V gene data show CDR1 as SGHVS and CDR2 as FQNEAQ. Trimming at V came to 1 base and at J to 4 bases, leaving 12 bases not matched to a gene.

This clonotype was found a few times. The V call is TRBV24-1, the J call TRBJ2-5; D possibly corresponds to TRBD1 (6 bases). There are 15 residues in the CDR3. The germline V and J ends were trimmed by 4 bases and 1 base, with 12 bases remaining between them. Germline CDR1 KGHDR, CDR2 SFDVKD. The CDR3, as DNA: TGTGCCACCAGTGACCCAGGACAGCTCCAAGAGACCCAGTACTTC. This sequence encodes CATSDPGQLQETQYF.

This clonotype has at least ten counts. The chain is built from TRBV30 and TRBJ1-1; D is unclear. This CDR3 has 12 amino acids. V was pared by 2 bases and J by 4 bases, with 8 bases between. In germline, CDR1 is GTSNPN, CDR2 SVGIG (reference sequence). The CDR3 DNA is TGTGCCTGGAGTACCTATCGCACTGAAGCTTTCTTT. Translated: CAWSTYRTEAFF.

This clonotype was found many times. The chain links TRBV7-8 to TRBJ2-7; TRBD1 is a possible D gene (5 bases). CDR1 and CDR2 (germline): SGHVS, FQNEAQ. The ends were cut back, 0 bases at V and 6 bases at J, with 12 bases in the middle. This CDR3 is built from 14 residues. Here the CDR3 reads CASSLARGSREQYF. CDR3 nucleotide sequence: TGTGCCAGCAGCTTAGCAAGGGGTTCCCGCGAGCAGTACTTC. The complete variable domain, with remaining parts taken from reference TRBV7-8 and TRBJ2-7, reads GAGVSQSPRYKVAKRGQDVALRCDPISGHVSLFWYQQALGQGPEFLTYFQNEAQLDKSGLPSDRFFAERPEGSVSTLKIQRTQQEDSAVYLCASSLARGSREQYFGPGTRLTVT.

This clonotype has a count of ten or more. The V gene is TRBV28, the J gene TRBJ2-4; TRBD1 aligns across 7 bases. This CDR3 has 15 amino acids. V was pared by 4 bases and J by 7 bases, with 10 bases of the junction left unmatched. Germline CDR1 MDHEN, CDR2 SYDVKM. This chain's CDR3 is CASSSSGTVLNIQYF. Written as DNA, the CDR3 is TGTGCCAGCAGTTCCTCCGGGACAGTTCTGAACATTCAGTACTTC.